This TCR beta chain was sequenced during a study of T cell repertoires in cytomegalovirus infection. Study background: Well-studied HLA-B-restricted CMV epitopes were used in the study alongside recently identified HLA-C-restricted ones. CMV infection and matching HLA type were both indicated by public TCR beta signatures.

TCRdb processed the reads anew with MiXCR; each CDR3 protein has one entry. This table has a few hundred thousand distinct CDR3 sequences, 30% to 40% appearing once. This CDR3 has 15 amino acids. Germline V gives CDR1 SGHVS, CDR2 FQNEAQ. Trimming shortened V by 2 bases and J by 3 bases, and 11 bases separated the two germline ends. Regarding this clonotype: The antigen remains undetermined.

Findings and caveats of the study: Ex vivo responses were dominated by HLA-C-restricted CMV-specific TCR beta clonotypes. Totalled public TCR beta family frequency picked out people who carried CMV plus the relevant HLA.

This material consisted of cultured PBMCs, taken from culture after CMV antigen stimulation. The chain is built from TRBV7-8 and TRBJ1-5, with D perhaps matching TRBD1 (5 bases). The source is a human donor in good health (CMV status not recorded). Some clones in this sample may be carry-over from other donors' samples. Here the CDR3 DNA reads TGTGCCAGCAGCTTACTGAGGGGATACAATCAGCCCCAGCATTTT. Translating it yields CASSLLRGYNQPQHF.